These 23 T cell receptor beta chains originate from one sample sequenced in a study of T cell responses to AZD1222 COVID-19 vaccine. The assay was immunoSEQ multiplex PCR, and TCRdb's table has in-frame clones only and misses some. The sample shows some 180,000 clones, roughly 92% of them seen only once. The sample was peripheral blood, taken 28 days after the second AZD1222 dose. These receptors originate from an adult who received the AZD1222 COVID-19 vaccine.

The chain couples TRBV6-5 to TRBJ1-3, with D possibly TRBD1 on 6 matching bases. The V and J ends lost 6 bases and 0 bases respectively, with 9 bases between them. The CDR3 consists of 14 residues. Germline V CDR1 and CDR2: MNHEY, SVGAGI. CDR3 protein: CASRLRGSGNTIYF. The CDR3 DNA is TGTGCCAGCAGACTCAGGGGCTCTGGAAACACCATATATTTT.

CDR3 protein: CASSVSTASGNTIYF. The DNA of the CDR3 is TGTGCCAGCAGCGTGTCGACGGCCTCTGGAAACACCATATATTTT. The chain employs TRBV9 and TRBJ1-3; the D is unclear. V was cut by 2 bases and J by 0 bases, with 9 bases left in between. Germline V lookup: CDR1 SGDLS, CDR2 YYNGEE. The CDR3 length is 15 residues.

This chain joins TRBV5-3 and TRBJ1-3, with TRBD1 as a possible D gene (5 bases). TRBV5-3 is an open reading frame whose function is uncertain. V dropped 8 bases and J dropped 0 bases, with 12 bases sitting between them. CDR3 length: 14 amino acids. The CDR3 sequence is CASGTPLSGNTIYF. For the CDR3, the DNA is TGTGCCAGCGGGACGCCACTCTCTGGAAACACCATATATTTT.

The chain employs TRBV5-6 and TRBJ2-7; 7 nucleotides line up with TRBD2. Looked up from germline, CDR1 is SGHDT and CDR2 is YYEEEE. The CDR3 is 14 residues long. The J segment lost 4 bases and the V segment lost 6 bases, leaving 10 bases of the junction unmatched. CDR3 in DNA: TGTGCCAGCACCCCCTGGGGGGGAGGATACGAGCAGTACTTC. Protein product: CASTPWGGGYEQYF. The variable domain in full, completed from reference TRBV5-6 and TRBJ2-7, reads DAGVTQSPTHLIKTRGQQVTLRCSPKSGHDTVSWYQQALGQGPQFIFQYYEEEERQRGNFPDRFSGHQFPNYSSELNVNALLLGDSALYLCASTPWGGGYEQYFGPGTRLTVT.

The chain combines TRBV25-1 with TRBJ1-1; the D is unclear. The V end lost 0 bases, the J end lost 4 bases, and 9 bases lay between the germline ends. From germline, CDR1 is MGHDK and CDR2 SYGVNS. There are 14 residues in the CDR3. CDR3 coding DNA: TGTGCCAGCAGTGAATATTCCGGATTCACTGAAGCTTTCTTT. Protein product: CASSEYSGFTEAFF.

This chain links TRBV19 with TRBJ1-2; 7 bases align to TRBD1. The CDR3 has 13 amino acids. Losses at the gene ends were 5 bases for V and 4 bases for J; bases not matched to a gene: 4. The germline CDR1 and CDR2 sequences are LNHDA and SQIVND (reference sequence). The CDR3 sequence is CASSEQGTYGYTF. The CDR3, as DNA: TGTGCCAGTAGTGAACAGGGGACCTATGGCTACACCTTC.

Only a few counts were recorded for this clone. This chain links TRBV7-9 with TRBJ2-7, with TRBD1 as a possible D gene (6 bases). V was trimmed by 5 bases and J by 3 bases, leaving 14 bases between them. From germline, CDR1 is SEHNR and CDR2 FQNEAQ (reference sequence). The CDR3 totals 14 residues. CDR3 sequence: CASSLPGQLYEQYF. Here the CDR3 DNA reads TGTGCCAGCAGCCTCCCGGGACAACTCTACGAGCAGTACTTC.

The genes are TRBV2 and TRBJ1-1; possible D gene TRBD1, 6 bases. This CDR3 is 16 amino acids long. The germline CDR1 and CDR2 sequences are SNHLY and FYNNEI. V lost 5 bases, J lost 0 bases, and 16 bases lay in between. CDR3 residues: CASSTQGIILNTEAFF. The CDR3 nucleotides read TGTGCCAGCAGTACTCAGGGGATCATCCTGAACACTGAAGCTTTCTTT.

This sequence joins TRBV3-1 (or the pseudogene TRBV3-2) and TRBJ2-7; D unclear. Germline V gene data show CDR1 as LGHDT and CDR2 as YNNKEL (reference sequence). With 1 base removed from V and 3 bases from J, the gap between germline ends came to 13 bases. The CDR3 runs 15 residues. CDR3 loop: CASSQAKPSYYEQYF. The DNA of the CDR3 is TGTGCCAGCAGCCAAGCAAAACCCAGTTACTACGAGCAGTACTTC.

The chain combines TRBV11-3 with TRBJ2-5, with 8 bases fitting TRBD1. Germline CDR1 and CDR2: SGHNT and YENEEA. The ends lost 5 bases at V and 5 bases at J; junction bases unmatched: 13. The length of the CDR3 is 16 residues. The CDR3 sequence is CASSDRQGRNVETQYF. CDR3 nucleotides: TGTGCCAGCAGCGATCGACAGGGGAGAAATGTGGAGACCCAGTACTTC.

V usage is TRBV28 and J usage is TRBJ1-5; tentative D call: TRBD1 (6 bases). In germline, CDR1 is MDHEN, CDR2 SYDVKM. V was clipped by 3 bases and J by 0 bases, with 15 bases between them. The CDR3 spans 17 residues. The DNA for the CDR3 is TGTGCCAGCAGTTTTCTGGGCAGGGGCCTTAGCAATCAGCCCCAGCATTTT. It translates to CASSFLGRGLSNQPQHF.

The rearrangement joins TRBV6-2 or TRBV6-3 to TRBJ2-3; a possible D gene is TRBD2 (6 bases). The CDR3 extends over 13 amino acids. Trimming removed 5 bases from V and 13 bases from J, with 19 bases in between. Germline V gene lookup returns CDR1 MNHEY and CDR2 SVGEGT. The CDR3 loop is CASSRQADGGKYF. The DNA of the CDR3 is TGTGCCAGCAGTCGACAAGCGGATGGGGGGAAGTATTTT.

The genes are TRBV29-1 and TRBJ1-2; 8 nucleotides agree with TRBD1. V was pared by 4 bases and J by 2 bases, with 12 bases of the junction left unmatched. The CDR3 runs to 16 residues. Germline V gene sequence: CDR1 SQVTM, CDR2 ANQGSEA. The CDR3 here is CSVAGSRQGTNYGYTF. In nucleotides, the CDR3 is TGCAGCGTTGCGGGGTCTAGACAGGGGACCAACTATGGCTACACCTTC.

This chain connects TRBV12-3 or TRBV12-4 to TRBJ2-3; unclear D gene. Trimming pared 6 bases from V and 8 bases from J, leaving 9 bases between. There are 11 residues in the CDR3. The CDR3 region is CASSRSSTQYF. CDR3 bases: TGTGCCAGCAGCCGATCATCTACGCAGTATTTT.

This clone appeared a single time. V and J are TRBV7-2 and TRBJ1-4; the D gene is possibly TRBD1 (6 bases). The CDR3 totals 14 residues. CDR1 is SGHTA and CDR2 is FQGNSA in the germline V gene. Trimming shortened V by 1 base and J by 8 bases, and 11 bases separated the two germline ends. CDR3 coding DNA: TGTGCCAGCAGCTTAGGGGGCAGGGGAGAAAAACTGTTTTTT. Its translation is CASSLGGRGEKLFF.

The V and J genes are TRBV11-3 and TRBJ2-2; 7 bases line up with TRBD1. Germline CDR1 reads SGHNT; CDR2 reads YENEEA. After removal of 4 bases from V and 11 bases from J, the junction contained 16 bases not matched to a gene. The CDR3 spans 16 residues. The CDR3 bases are TGTGCCAGCAGCTCCCGACAGGGATTGGGTATGAATGAGCTGTTTTTT. This translates into CASSSRQGLGMNELFF. Using reference TRBV11-3 and TRBJ2-2 for the parts outside the CDR3, the full variable domain is EAGVVQSPRYKIIEKKQPVAFWCNPISGHNTLYWYLQNLGQGPELLIRYENEEAVDDSQLPKDRFSAERLKGVDSTLKIQPAELGDSAVYLCASSSRQGLGMNELFFGEGSRLTVL.

This clone was observed a single time. This sequence joins TRBV7-3 and TRBJ1-2; maybe TRBD1 (5 bases). Per germline, CDR1 SGHTA and CDR2 FQGTGA. The CDR3 runs 17 residues. V lost 1 base to trimming and J lost 3 bases, with 18 bases between them. The CDR3 DNA sequence: TGTGCCAGCAGCTTAAGTGGAGGGGCCAAGAGGGACTATGGCTACACCTTC. Protein sequence: CASSLSGGAKRDYGYTF. The full variable domain, its missing parts supplied by reference TRBV7-3 and TRBJ1-2, is GAGVSQTPSNKVTEKGKYVELRCDPISGHTALYWYRQSLGQGPEFLIYFQGTGAADDSGLPNDRFFAVRPEGSVSTLKIQRTERGDSAVYLCASSLSGGAKRDYGYTFGSGTRLTVV.

About this clone: The sample carries other DNA sequences with the same CDR3. The chain uses TRBV11-3 and TRBJ2-6; 8 bases agree with TRBD1. The V gene's germline CDR1 is SGHNT and CDR2 YENEEA. V gave up 10 bases and J gave up 1 base; unmatched junction bases: 9. The CDR3 is made up of 16 amino acids. The CDR3 bases are TGTGCCACTAATGGACAGGGTGGTTCTGGGGCCAACGTCCTGACTTTC. Amino acids: CATNGQGGSGANVLTF. The full variable domain, its missing parts supplied by reference TRBV11-3 and TRBJ2-6, is EAGVVQSPRYKIIEKKQPVAFWCNPISGHNTLYWYLQNLGQGPELLIRYENEEAVDDSQLPKDRFSAERLKGVDSTLKIQPAELGDSAVYLCATNGQGGSGANVLTFGAGSRLTVL.

The chain combines TRBV7-2 with TRBJ1-2, with D possibly being TRBD1 (5 bases). Deletions cut 5 bases from V and 2 bases from J, with 18 bases between. The CDR3 contains 16 residues. Germline CDR1 reads SGHTA; CDR2 reads FQGNSA. In DNA, the CDR3 is TGTGCCAGCAGCCTCTCCGGGAGGGGCCAAAACTATGGCTACACCTTC. It codes for CASSLSGRGQNYGYTF.

This chain links TRBV6-1 with TRBJ2-7; D is ambiguous. Germline CDR1 is MNHNS and CDR2 is SASEGT. V shed 2 bases and J shed 6 bases, with 17 bases lying between them. The CDR3 length is 15 residues. CDR3 sequence: CASSEIGGAVGEQYF. The CDR3 DNA reads as TGTGCCAGCAGTGAAATCGGCGGAGCAGTGGGCGAGCAGTACTTC.

The chain employs TRBV18 and TRBJ1-1; perhaps TRBD1 as D (5 bases). This CDR3 spans 15 amino acids. V was pared by 1 base and J by 6 bases, with 15 bases between. CDR1 and CDR2 from the germline V gene are KGHSH and LQKENI. This chain's CDR3 is CASSPLGGNGAEAFF. The CDR3 region has the DNA TGTGCCAGCTCACCACTGGGGGGGAACGGCGCTGAAGCTTTCTTT.

V is TRBV6-5 and J is TRBJ1-2, with D maybe TRBD1 (6 bases). V was cut by 1 base and J by 6 bases, with 15 bases left in between. Germline values: CDR1 MNHEY, CDR2 SVGAGI. The CDR3 spans 15 residues. Written as DNA, the CDR3 is TGTGCCAGCAGTTACTGGGGACACCAACCGGATGGCTACACCTTC. Protein sequence: CASSYWGHQPDGYTF.

The V gene is TRBV7-8, the J gene TRBJ2-7; D not resolved. The CDR3 spans 15 residues. Trimming stripped 1 base from V and 3 bases from J, with 13 bases between. Germline CDR1 SGHVS, CDR2 FQNEAQ. CDR3 amino acids: CASSLGVPPDYEQYF. The CDR3 nucleotides read TGTGCCAGCAGCTTAGGGGTCCCCCCGGACTACGAGCAGTACTTC.